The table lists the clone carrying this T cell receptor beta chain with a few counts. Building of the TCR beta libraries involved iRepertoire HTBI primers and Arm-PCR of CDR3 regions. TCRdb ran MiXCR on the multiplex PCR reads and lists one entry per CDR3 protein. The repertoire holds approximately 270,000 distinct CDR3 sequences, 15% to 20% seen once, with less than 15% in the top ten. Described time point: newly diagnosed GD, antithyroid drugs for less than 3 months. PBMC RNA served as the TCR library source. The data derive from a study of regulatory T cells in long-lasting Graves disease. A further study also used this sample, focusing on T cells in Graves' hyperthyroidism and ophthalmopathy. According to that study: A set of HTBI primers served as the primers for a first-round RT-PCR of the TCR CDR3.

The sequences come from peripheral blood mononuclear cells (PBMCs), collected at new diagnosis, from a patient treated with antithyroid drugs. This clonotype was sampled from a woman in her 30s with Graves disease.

The CDR3 loop is CASSSEIGGSKGFYNSPLHF. For the CDR3, the DNA is TGTGCCAGCAGCTCAGAAATCGGGGGTTCGAAAGGTTTCTATAATTCACCCCTCCACTTT. The chain couples TRBV7-2 to TRBJ1-6, with D maybe TRBD1 (5 bases). Between the trimmed V and J ends, which lost 4 bases and 3 bases, there was a span of 25 bases. This CDR3 comprises 20 residues. Per the germline V gene, CDR1 is SGHTA and CDR2 is FQGNSA. The variable domain in full, completed from reference TRBV7-2 and TRBJ1-6, reads GAGVSQSPSNKVTEKGKDVELRCDPISGHTALYWYRQSLGQGLEFLIYFQGNSAPDKSGLPSDRFSAERTGGSVSTLTIQRTQQEDSAVYLCASSSEIGGSKGFYNSPLHFGNGTRLTVT.